This T cell receptor (beta chain) was captured in a study of blood T cell repertoires in COVID-19. Background on the study: Sites across the United States, Italy and Spain contributed samples from acute and convalescent COVID-19. The cDNA or gDNA used as material had been derived from T cells, B-cell-depleted T cells, or PBMCs.

In the authors' methods: Amplified reference gene primers provided the basis for estimating nucleated cell counts. Sequencing was performed with immunoSEQ multiplex PCR; in TCRdb, only in-frame clones are kept and a portion is missing. V and J calls and clone size follow that table, whereas D and trimming were derived from the DNA. The table has over 250,000 clones, over 75% seen once. J was trimmed by 9 bases and V by 5 bases; bases with no gene match: 10. Germline loops: CDR1 SGHAT, CDR2 FQNNGV. The CDR3 spans 15 residues. The sample comprised peripheral blood. The origin of this receptor is a human donor in a cohort sampled during active COVID-19. The chain recombines TRBV11-2 with TRBJ2-1, with TRBD2 matching over 10 bases. CDR3 amino acids: CASSQSGRAVAEQFF. The CDR3 region has the DNA TGTGCCAGCAGCCAAAGCGGGAGGGCCGTGGCTGAGCAGTTCTTC.